The 31 T cell receptor beta chains below come from one sample, sequenced in a study of T cell changes during pregnancy in multiple sclerosis. Assay used: immunoSEQ multiplex PCR; TCRdb lists only in-frame clones, some missing. Here the sample spans about 64,000 clones, about 92% being singletons. The sequences come from peripheral blood, collected in the second trimester of pregnancy. Every receptor here comes from a female donor in good health, enrolled as a control in a pregnancy study.

The rearrangement joins TRBV6-5 to TRBJ2-5; TRBD1 aligns across 8 bases. The J call may be faulty, since TRBJ2-7 better matches the DNA end. Germline lookup yields CDR1 MNHEY and CDR2 SVGAGI. This CDR3 has 14 amino acids. The CDR3 DNA follows: TGTGCCAGCCAGCTTCCAGGGGGCAACTACGAGCAGTACTTC. This sequence encodes CASQLPGGNYEQYF.

The chain uses TRBV6-1 and TRBJ1-4; no clear D gene. CDR1 is MNHNS, CDR2 SASEGT, per germline. The CDR3 is made up of 16 amino acids. Between the trimmed V and J ends, which lost 2 bases and 0 bases, there was a span of 10 bases. The CDR3 DNA is TGTGCCAGCAGTGAAATGGAGGGAGCAACTAATGAAAAACTGTTTTTT. Translating gives CASSEMEGATNEKLFF.

The chain couples TRBV27 to TRBJ2-1, with TRBD2 matching over 10 bases. The CDR3 contains 16 residues. The germline CDR1 and CDR2 sequences are MNHEY and SMNVEV (reference sequence). The ends lost 4 bases at V and 4 bases at J; junction bases unmatched: 7. CDR3 DNA: TGTGCCAGCAGTTCCTACTCTAGCGGGGGTTACAATGAGCAGTTCTTC. Protein product: CASSSYSSGGYNEQFF.

The chain uses TRBV27 and TRBJ1-6; the match to TRBD1 covers 7 bases. V lost 4 bases to trimming and J lost 8 bases; unmatched junction nucleotides: 26. Per germline, CDR1 MNHEY and CDR2 SMNVEV (reference sequence). This CDR3 contains 21 residues. CDR3: CASSSIRTGDVPFFFYSPLHF. As DNA, the CDR3 is TGTGCCAGCAGTTCAATTAGGACAGGCGATGTTCCTTTCTTTTTTTATTCACCCCTCCACTTT.

J is TRBJ2-3 and V is TRBV10-3, with 7 bases fitting TRBD1. The CDR3 runs 14 residues. J gave up 1 base and V 3 bases, and 1 base lay outside the gene matches. CDR1 and CDR2 (germline): ENHRY, SYGVKD. The CDR3, as DNA: TGTGCCATCAGTGACACAGGGGGCACAGATACGCAGTATTTT. As protein: CAISDTGGTDTQYF.

The chain carries TRBV14 and TRBJ1-1; 8 bases are a match to TRBD1. V lost 5 bases, J lost 4 bases, and 3 bases stayed unmatched. Germline V gene lookup returns CDR1 SGHDN and CDR2 FVKESK. The CDR3 totals 13 residues. In nucleotides, the CDR3 is TGTGCCAGCAGCTGGACAGGGTTCACTGAAGCTTTCTTT. Translation gives CASSWTGFTEAFF.

The V gene is TRBV27, the J gene TRBJ2-1; the match to TRBD2 covers 7 bases. In germline, CDR1 is MNHEY, CDR2 SMNVEV (reference sequence). This CDR3 region has 19 residues. With 5 bases clipped from V and 0 bases from J, the junction kept 16 bases outside the gene matches. The CDR3: CASSPQTPWEGSSYNEQFF. The CDR3 nucleotides are TGTGCCAGCAGTCCCCAAACCCCGTGGGAGGGAAGCTCCTACAATGAGCAGTTCTTC.

The chain recombines TRBV9 with TRBJ2-7, with 7 nucleotides matching TRBD1. The CDR3 has 15 amino acids. V shed 3 bases and J 2 bases; nucleotides not matched to a gene: 8. The germline V gene has CDR1 SGDLS and CDR2 YYNGEE. In DNA, the CDR3 is TGTGCCAGCAGCGGAACCGGGACAGCAACCTACGAGCAGTACTTC. Amino acids: CASSGTGTATYEQYF.

This chain uses TRBV2 with TRBJ1-5; 9 bases agree with TRBD1. This CDR3 spans 13 amino acids. CDR1 is SNHLY, CDR2 FYNNEI, per germline. V was clipped by 5 bases and J by 10 bases; unmatched bases: 6. Here the CDR3 reads CASSPRDRDPQHF. CDR3 DNA sequence: TGTGCCAGCAGTCCCCGGGACAGGGATCCCCAGCATTTT.

This clone has only one observation. The chain has TRBV19 and TRBJ1-1, with 7 bases aligning to TRBD1. CDR1 and CDR2 from the germline V gene are LNHDA and SQIVND (reference sequence). Trimming at V came to 2 bases and at J to 10 bases, leaving 10 bases not matched to a gene. The CDR3 sequence is 14 residues long. The CDR3 DNA follows: TGTGCCAGTAGTATATCCCACGACAGGGAGGTAGCTTTCTTT. This encodes CASSISHDREVAFF.

The V gene is TRBV5-1, the J gene TRBJ1-1; D is perhaps TRBD1 (5 bases). This CDR3 spans 13 amino acids. Germline V gene sequence: CDR1 SGHRS, CDR2 YFSETQ. The V gene lost 4 bases and the J gene lost 4 bases, with 11 bases spanning the gap. CDR3 loop: CASSPSGGTEAFF. The CDR3 region has the DNA TGCGCCAGCAGCCCCTCCGGGGGCACTGAAGCTTTCTTT.

The chain employs TRBV18 and TRBJ2-7; 7 bases agree with TRBD1. Germline values: CDR1 KGHSH, CDR2 LQKENI. The CDR3 runs to 16 residues. V lost 3 bases and J lost 5; bases outside the gene matches: 13. For the CDR3, the DNA is TGTGCCAGCTCACCTACTCAAGACCCACAGGGGAACGAGCAGTACTTC. It codes for CASSPTQDPQGNEQYF. The full variable domain, rest sourced from reference TRBV18 and TRBJ2-7, is NAGVMQNPRHLVRRRGQEARLRCSPMKGHSHVYWYRQLPEEGLKFMVYLQKENIIDESGMPKERFSAEFPKEGPSILRIQQVVRGDSAAYFCASSPTQDPQGNEQYFGPGTRLTVT.

The chain carries TRBV4-1 and TRBJ1-1; D unclear. Germline CDR1 is MGHRA and CDR2 is YSYEKL. This CDR3 has 13 amino acids. V shed 2 bases and J shed 8 bases, with 12 bases lying between them. The CDR3 spells CASSQIVGREAFF. CDR3 DNA: TGCGCCAGCAGCCAAATAGTTGGGCGAGAAGCTTTCTTT.

This chain uses TRBV7-8 with TRBJ1-1; 11 bases agree with TRBD1. Germline V gene sequence: CDR1 SGHVS, CDR2 FQNEAQ. The trim removed 4 bases at V and 4 bases at J, leaving 5 bases unmatched. This CDR3 is 15 amino acids long. The DNA of the CDR3 is TGTGCCAGCAGCTCGGGACAGGGGGGGGGCACTGAAGCTTTCTTT. Translation gives CASSSGQGGGTEAFF.

The chain recombines TRBV27 with TRBJ1-5; D perhaps matches TRBD1 (6 bases). The germline CDR1 and CDR2 sequences are MNHEY and SMNVEV (reference sequence). The CDR3 has 14 residues. With 5 bases removed from V and 2 bases from J, the gap between germline ends came to 10 bases. CDR3 loop: CASSLYRGNQPQHF. Written as DNA, the CDR3 is TGTGCCAGCAGTCTCTACAGGGGCAATCAGCCCCAGCATTTT.

This chain joins TRBV5-5 and TRBJ1-1, with TRBD1 as a possible D gene (6 bases). The CDR3 runs 14 residues. V gave up 5 bases and J gave up 0 bases, with 11 bases separating them. Germline CDR1 SGHKS, CDR2 YYEKEE (reference sequence). The CDR3 sequence: CASRDRTVNTEAFF. The CDR3 DNA reads TGTGCCAGCAGGGACCGGACAGTGAACACTGAAGCTTTCTTT.

This chain connects TRBV28 to TRBJ2-7; D is perhaps TRBD2 (6 bases). Per germline, CDR1 MDHEN and CDR2 SYDVKM. The length of the CDR3 is 16 residues. Trimming cost V 4 bases and J 3 bases, with 19 bases left between them. Here the CDR3 DNA reads TGTGCCAGCAGTTCTCCCCGGGTGGGAGGCCGCTACGAGCAGTACTTC. Translated: CASSSPRVGGRYEQYF.

The J gene is TRBJ2-7, the V gene TRBV28; D is perhaps TRBD2 (6 bases). Germline values: CDR1 MDHEN, CDR2 SYDVKM. V was trimmed by 7 bases and J by 1 base, leaving 14 bases between them. The CDR3 is 14 amino acids. The CDR3, as DNA: TGTGCCAGCATACCCGGGACTCCATCCTACGAGCAGTACTTC. It specifies CASIPGTPSYEQYF.

The rearrangement joins TRBV19 to TRBJ1-1; D not certain. This CDR3 is built from 15 residues. V dropped 1 base and J dropped 1 base, with 10 bases sitting between them. Looked up from germline, CDR1 is LNHDA and CDR2 is SQIVND (reference sequence). CDR3 sequence: CASSIVGTKNTEAFF. The CDR3 nucleotides read TGTGCCAGTAGTATAGTGGGCACGAAGAACACTGAAGCTTTCTTT.

This sequence joins TRBV5-1 and TRBJ2-2, with 10 positions matching TRBD2. Looked up from germline, CDR1 is SGHRS and CDR2 is YFSETQ. J gave up 1 base and V 5 bases, and 11 bases lay outside the gene matches. CDR3 length: 18 amino acids. CDR3 sequence reads: CASSLASGGVVNTGELFF. The CDR3 DNA reads TGCGCCAGCAGTCTGGCGAGCGGGGGGGTCGTGAACACCGGGGAGCTGTTTTTT.

This chain uses TRBV5-6 with TRBJ1-2, with 7 bases that match TRBD1. The CDR3 consists of 16 residues. V shed 2 bases and J 2 bases; nucleotides not matched to a gene: 9. Looked up from germline, CDR1 is SGHDT and CDR2 is YYEEEE. This CDR3 is CASSFLTGTANYGYTF. The CDR3 bases are TGTGCCAGCAGCTTCCTAACCGGGACAGCCAACTATGGCTACACCTTC.

The J gene is TRBJ2-1, the V gene TRBV4-1; D may be TRBD1 (5 bases). This CDR3 spans 16 amino acids. V was shortened by 0 bases and J by 6 bases, with 15 bases between the two germline ends. Germline V gene data show CDR1 as MGHRA and CDR2 as YSYEKL. The CDR3 DNA is TGCGCCAGCAGCCAAGATGAGTCAGGGCTAGGCAATGAGCAGTTCTTC. Its protein product is CASSQDESGLGNEQFF.

This rearrangement joins TRBV6-5 to TRBJ2-7, with D tentatively TRBD2 (5 bases). V was clipped by 6 bases and J by 6 bases, with 15 bases between them. The V gene's germline CDR1 is MNHEY and CDR2 SVGAGI. The length of the CDR3 is 13 residues. CDR3 sequence (DNA): TGTGCCAGCAGGAGGGCCTATAGGGTCGAGCAGTACTTC. Encoded protein: CASRRAYRVEQYF.

The J gene is TRBJ1-5, the V gene TRBV25-1; the D gene is possibly TRBD1 (5 bases). Germline lookup yields CDR1 MGHDK and CDR2 SYGVNS. The CDR3 extends over 14 amino acids. The V gene lost 6 bases and the J gene lost 5 bases, with 14 bases spanning the gap. The CDR3 DNA sequence: TGTGCCAGCAGGGGCGGGGCAGGGTATCAGCCCCAGCATTTT. Amino acid sequence: CASRGGAGYQPQHF.

The V call is TRBV15, the J call TRBJ1-4; 7 positions agree with TRBD1. The CDR3 loop spans 13 amino acids. V gave up 3 bases and J gave up 10 bases; unmatched junction bases: 5. Germline V gene sequence: CDR1 LNHNV, CDR2 YYDKDF (reference sequence). The DNA of the CDR3 is TGTGCCACCAGCAGTAGACAGGGAGGAAAACTGTTTTTT. Protein: CATSSRQGGKLFF.

By frequency in the sample, this clone is medium-sized. The chain has TRBV18 and TRBJ2-7, with D hard to call. This CDR3 spans 12 amino acids. The germline V gene encodes CDR1 KGHSH and CDR2 LQKENI. V lost 3 bases to trimming and J lost 6 bases, with 9 bases between them. As DNA, the CDR3 is TGTGCCAGCTCACCCCTACCGCTCGAGCAGTACTTC. Protein product: CASSPLPLEQYF.

This chain links TRBV7-6 with TRBJ2-6; a possible D gene is TRBD1 (6 bases). Germline-derived CDR1 and CDR2 are SGHVS and FNYEAQ. CDR3 length equals 16 residues. V was pared by 0 bases and J by 2 bases, with 8 bases between. In nucleotides, the CDR3 is TGTGCCAGCAGCTTAGCCCAGGGGACTGGGGCCAACGTCCTGACTTTC. The encoded protein is CASSLAQGTGANVLTF.

This clone was counted once. The chain employs TRBV19 and TRBJ2-3; D is uncertain. Trimming removed 5 bases from V and 4 bases from J, with 7 bases in between. The length of the CDR3 is 12 residues. Per germline, CDR1 LNHDA and CDR2 SQIVND (reference sequence). The CDR3 nucleotides are TGTGCCAGTAGTTTTCTAGCAGATACGCAGTATTTT. Amino acid sequence: CASSFLADTQYF.

This chain joins TRBV7-9 and TRBJ2-6, with D possibly matching TRBD2 (6 bases). The length of the CDR3 is 19 residues. Trimming stripped 5 bases from V and 9 bases from J, with 29 bases between. Germline loops: CDR1 SEHNR, CDR2 FQNEAQ (reference sequence). CDR3 sequence: CASSPMRSPTLISGNVLTF. The CDR3 DNA reads as TGTGCCAGCAGCCCCATGCGGAGTCCCACCCTTATTAGCGGCAACGTCCTGACTTTC. The entire variable domain, with the rest obtained from reference TRBV7-9 and TRBJ2-6, is as follows: DTGVSQNPRHKITKRGQNVTFRCDPISEHNRLYWYRQTLGQGPEFLTYFQNEAQLEKSRLLSDRFSAERPKGSFSTLEIQRTEQGDSAMYLCASSPMRSPTLISGNVLTFGAGSRLTVL.

The rearrangement joins TRBV6-1 to TRBJ2-2, with 8 bases that match TRBD2. V dropped 3 bases and J dropped 3; count of bases not matched to a gene: 9. This CDR3 is built from 17 residues. Germline CDR1 reads MNHNS; CDR2 reads SASEGT. This chain's CDR3 is CASSESRGGWDTGELFF. As DNA, the CDR3 is TGTGCCAGCAGTGAGTCCCGGGGGGGCTGGGACACCGGGGAGCTGTTTTTT.

The genes are TRBV2 and TRBJ2-3, with TRBD2 as a possible D gene (7 bases). Trimming pared 6 bases from V and 2 bases from J, leaving 27 bases between. Germline assignment: CDR1 SNHLY and CDR2 FYNNEI. The CDR3 has 19 residues. The DNA for the CDR3 is TGTGCCAGCAGCGGGTGGGGGCGTGGCGGGACTAACCCCACAGATACGCAGTATTTT. Translating it yields CASSGWGRGGTNPTDTQYF.